The clone carrying this T cell receptor beta chain has just a few counts. Its target is not known. Trimming pared 1 base from V and 1 base from J, leaving 13 bases between. CDR3 length: 17 residues. These data originate in a study of CD8 T cells in ankylosing spondylitis. Whole-study results and caveats: It was reported that disease-linked clones were significantly enriched in matched ankylosing spondylitis synovial fluid. Existing reports had already noted some motif variants in reactive arthritis synovial fluid and blood. Peripheral blood held disease-linked clones only at relatively low frequency, and these were CD8+. Seemingly characteristic of ankylosing spondylitis blood was a TCR beta motif consisting of about 8 highly homologous variants.

Libraries for TCR beta were made by quantitative 5'-RACE with molecular barcodes. TCRdb passed the 5' RACE reads through MiXCR, listing each CDR3 protein once. Of 700,000 to 1,000,000 distinct CDR3 sequences in the sample, approximately 12% were seen once. What was sequenced was blood, either unsorted or a sorted T cell fraction (not recorded which). V usage is TRBV12-3 or TRBV12-4 and J usage is TRBJ2-2; D call uncertain. The sequence was obtained from a male donor with ankylosing spondylitis. The CDR3 sequence: CASSLGTLPVNTGELFF. The CDR3 coding sequence is TGTGCCAGCAGTTTAGGAACCTTACCGGTGAACACCGGGGAGCTGTTTTTT.